The 21 T cell receptor beta chains below all came from one sample that was sequenced in a study of vaccination and CD4 T cells after COVID-19. These TCRs are of unknown antigen specificity. The Oncomine TCR Beta short-read assay was applied to DNA of cultured CD4+ T cells. TCRdb re-derived calls from the PCR reads in MiXCR, one entry per CDR3 protein. The sample lists about 18,000 distinct CDR3 sequences, around 70% occurring once. The treatment is: 10-day PBMC culture with coronavirus spike peptide pools or control peptides (ViraFEST assay). Material for sequencing was CD4+ T cells from blood, cultured in vitro. These receptors were taken from a human donor who had recovered from COVID-19.

The chain combines TRBV28 with TRBJ1-5; D ambiguous. The CDR3 runs to 14 residues. The germline CDR1 and CDR2 sequences are MDHEN and SYDVKM. V was clipped by 10 bases and J by 0 bases, with 13 bases between them. The CDR3, as DNA: TGTGCCATCCAAGGGCTAAATAGCAATCAGCCCCAGCATTTT. It encodes CAIQGLNSNQPQHF.

The chain combines TRBV7-2 with TRBJ2-7, with D uncertain. The V end was cut by 1 base, the J end by 10 bases, with 11 bases between. This CDR3 has 12 residues. Germline V gene sequence: CDR1 SGHTA, CDR2 FQGNSA. This CDR3 reads CASSLERLPQYF. CDR3 sequence (DNA): TGTGCCAGCAGCTTAGAACGGCTCCCCCAGTACTTC.

The chain has TRBV24-1 and TRBJ2-2; D unclear. This CDR3 has 14 amino acids. Germline V gene lookup returns CDR1 KGHDR and CDR2 SFDVKD. Trimming took 2 bases from V and 3 from J, leaving 6 bases between them. The DNA of the CDR3 is TGTGCCACCAGTGATTGGACCGACACCGGGGAGCTGTTTTTT. Amino acids: CATSDWTDTGELFF.

J is TRBJ1-5 and V is TRBV6-5, with 7 bases aligning to TRBD1. V dropped 4 bases and J dropped 2; count of bases not matched to a gene: 5. The CDR3 totals 15 residues. Germline V lookup: CDR1 MNHEY, CDR2 SVGAGI. CDR3 coding DNA: TGTGCCAGCAGTTCGAGACAGGGTGGCAATCAGCCCCAGCATTTT. It codes for CASSSRQGGNQPQHF.

The chain couples TRBV6-2 or TRBV6-3 to TRBJ2-5; maybe TRBD2 (7 bases). Trimming shortened V by 5 bases and J by 3 bases, and 19 bases separated the two germline ends. Germline CDR1 reads MNHEY; CDR2 reads SVGEGT. This CDR3 region has 16 residues. The CDR3 coding sequence is TGTGCCAGCAGTGCGCAGTGGGGAGGGGGTAAAGAGACCCAGTACTTC. It specifies CASSAQWGGGKETQYF.

The chain links TRBV2 to TRBJ1-5; D may be TRBD1 (5 bases). The CDR3 has 13 amino acids. Trimming cost V 11 bases and J 1 base, with 12 bases left between them. CDR1 and CDR2 (germline): SNHLY, FYNNEI. CDR3 nucleotide sequence: TGTGCCTCCCATGGGGGGAGCAATCAGCCCCAGCATTTT. It encodes CASHGGSNQPQHF.

The rearrangement joins TRBV24-1 to TRBJ1-1; D may be TRBD1 (6 bases). The CDR3 is made up of 11 amino acids. The V and J ends lost 9 bases and 5 bases respectively, with 9 bases between them. Germline CDR1 KGHDR, CDR2 SFDVKD. The CDR3 region is CATEQGTEAFF. The CDR3 nucleotides are TGTGCCACCGAACAGGGAACTGAAGCTTTCTTT.

The V gene is TRBV19, the J gene TRBJ2-2; D may match TRBD1 or TRBD2 (7 bases each). CDR1 and CDR2 (germline): LNHDA, SQIVND (reference sequence). The CDR3 covers 16 residues. With 7 bases removed from V and 2 bases from J, the gap between germline ends came to 17 bases. The CDR3 DNA follows: TGTGCCAGTAAGGGGGGGACAGCCCCAAACACCGGGGAGCTGTTTTTT. Translated, it gives CASKGGTAPNTGELFF.

V and J are TRBV6-2 or TRBV6-3 and TRBJ1-2; no firm D call. The germline V gene has CDR1 MNHEY and CDR2 SVGEGT. V lost 10 bases and J 8 bases, leaving 17 bases between the germline ends. The CDR3 spans 12 residues. The chain's CDR3 is CATEPTVGGYTF. In nucleotides, the CDR3 is TGTGCCACAGAACCCACAGTTGGGGGCTACACCTTC.

This chain joins TRBV12-3 or TRBV12-4 and TRBJ2-7, with 9 bases aligning to TRBD1. This CDR3 region has 13 residues. The V segment lost 6 bases and the J segment 4 bases; nucleotides outside the gene matches: 4. The CDR3 bases are TGTGCCAGCAGAAAGGGACAGGGTTACGAGCAGTACTTC. This sequence encodes CASRKGQGYEQYF.

This clonotype was recorded a few times. For the CDR3, the DNA is TGCAGTGCTGCCCGGGACAGGGGGGAACAGCCCCAGCATTTT. Translated, it gives CSAARDRGEQPQHF. The V and J genes are TRBV20-1 and TRBJ1-5; the match to TRBD1 covers 11 bases. Germline assignment: CDR1 DFQATT and CDR2 SNEGSKA (reference sequence). The ends lost 5 bases at V and 7 bases at J; junction bases unmatched: 7. This CDR3 region has 14 residues.

The rearrangement links TRBV20-1 to TRBJ1-5; TRBD1 is a possible D gene (5 bases). The length of the CDR3 is 15 residues. The V gene lost 4 bases and the J gene lost 5 bases, with 18 bases spanning the gap. Germline-derived CDR1 and CDR2 are DFQATT and SNEGSKA (reference sequence). The CDR3 here is CSATRGTELYQPQHF. The CDR3 coding sequence is TGCAGTGCTACCCGAGGGACGGAATTATATCAGCCCCAGCATTTT.

CDR3 loop: CASSYSGTGGTDTQYF. The CDR3 DNA is TGTGCCAGCAGTTACTCCGGGACAGGGGGAACAGATACGCAGTATTTT. V gene TRBV6-2 or TRBV6-3 combines with J gene TRBJ2-3; TRBD1 aligns across 11 bases. The length of the CDR3 is 16 residues. V dropped 0 bases and J dropped 3; count of bases not matched to a gene: 2. Germline V gives CDR1 MNHEY, CDR2 SVGEGT.

V is TRBV2 and J is TRBJ1-5; D remains ambiguous. Deletions cut 1 base from V and 0 bases from J, with 10 bases between. This CDR3 spans 16 amino acids. The germline gives CDR1 SNHLY, CDR2 FYNNEI. As DNA, the CDR3 is TGTGCCAGCAGTGAAGACCACCCCTATAGCAATCAGCCCCAGCATTTT. Amino acids: CASSEDHPYSNQPQHF.

The chain carries TRBV7-2 and TRBJ2-7, with 13 nucleotides matching TRBD2. Unmatched junction bases numbered 5, after V lost 5 bases and J lost 4 bases. Germline CDR1 SGHTA, CDR2 FQGNSA. This CDR3 has 15 amino acids. DNA of the CDR3: TGTGCCAGCAGCCCTGGGACTAGCGGGACATACGAGCAGTACTTC. Translating gives CASSPGTSGTYEQYF.

This clonotype was counted once. V usage is TRBV20-1 and J usage is TRBJ2-7, with TRBD2 identical over 10 bases. CDR1 DFQATT and CDR2 SNEGSKA come from the germline V gene (reference sequence). The CDR3 spans 14 residues. V lost 8 bases and J lost 0; bases outside the gene matches: 7. The CDR3 nucleotides are TGCAGTAGGGGGGTAGCGGGAGGCTCCTACGAGCAGTACTTC. Its translation is CSRGVAGGSYEQYF.

This chain connects TRBV20-1 to TRBJ2-7, with D perhaps TRBD1 (6 bases). Trimming shortened V by 6 bases and J by 0 bases, and 12 bases separated the two germline ends. Per germline, CDR1 DFQATT and CDR2 SNEGSKA (reference sequence). The CDR3 is made up of 13 amino acids. In nucleotides, the CDR3 is TGCAGTGCACCTGACAGGAGCTCCTACGAGCAGTACTTC. It codes for CSAPDRSSYEQYF.

The chain uses TRBV7-9 and TRBJ1-2; TRBD1 might be the D (6 bases). Germline values: CDR1 SEHNR, CDR2 FQNEAQ (reference sequence). V lost 2 bases to trimming and J lost 3 bases, with 13 bases between them. This CDR3 has 15 residues. The CDR3 loop is CASSLNTGRDYGYTF. The CDR3 nucleotides read TGTGCCAGCAGCTTAAACACAGGGCGTGACTATGGCTACACCTTC.

This clonotype was detected only a few times. This rearrangement joins TRBV12-3 or TRBV12-4 to TRBJ1-1; D not resolved. Between the trimmed V and J ends, which lost 3 bases and 7 bases, there was a span of 6 bases. This CDR3 comprises 11 residues. The CDR3 is CASSLGGEAFF. CDR3 DNA sequence: TGTGCCAGCAGTTTGGGTGGTGAAGCTTTCTTT.

The sample holds a few counts of this clonotype. The rearrangement uses TRBV30 and TRBJ2-1, with D uncertain. Trimming took 0 bases from V and 7 from J, leaving 10 bases between them. Germline CDR1 is GTSNPN and CDR2 is SVGIG (reference sequence). The CDR3 loop spans 13 amino acids. The CDR3 bases are TGTGCCTGGAGTGTACGAAAGTGGAATGAGCAGTTCTTC. Residues: CAWSVRKWNEQFF.

The chain links TRBV20-1 to TRBJ1-5, with D possibly being TRBD1 (5 bases). There are 13 residues in the CDR3. CDR1 and CDR2 from the germline V gene are DFQATT and SNEGSKA (reference sequence). The DNA for the CDR3 is TGCAGCTCAACCAGGGCCAGCAATCAGCCCCAGCATTTT. Its protein is CSSTRASNQPQHF.